The clone carrying this TCR beta chain showed up just a few times. Its matching antigen is unknown. This specimen belongs to a study of spatial heterogeneity in lung cancer. At the level of the study: The authors sequenced available follow-up PBMC samples, taken a median of roughly 2 years after resection. Each unique TCR and UMI combination was seen more than ten times on average in raw reads. Findings and limits, study-wide: There were more appearances of ubiquitous expanded tumor TCRs in blood at resection than at follow-up.

Time point defined: blood at routine non-recurrence follow-up after resection. V was pared by 6 bases and J by 1 base, with 9 bases between. The CDR3 totals 13 residues. In TCRdb, the 5' RACE reads were re-called with MiXCR into one record per CDR3 protein. Of approximately 39,000 distinct CDR3 sequences listed, roughly 7.8% are singletons. The source is a male donor with early-stage non-small cell lung cancer. Source: PBMCs, taken at follow-up. The chain has TRBV12-3 or TRBV12-4 and TRBJ1-1, with D possibly matching TRBD1 (5 bases). The CDR3: CASRGGRNTEAFF. The CDR3 region has the DNA TGTGCCAGCAGGGGGGGGAGGAACACTGAAGCTTTCTTT.